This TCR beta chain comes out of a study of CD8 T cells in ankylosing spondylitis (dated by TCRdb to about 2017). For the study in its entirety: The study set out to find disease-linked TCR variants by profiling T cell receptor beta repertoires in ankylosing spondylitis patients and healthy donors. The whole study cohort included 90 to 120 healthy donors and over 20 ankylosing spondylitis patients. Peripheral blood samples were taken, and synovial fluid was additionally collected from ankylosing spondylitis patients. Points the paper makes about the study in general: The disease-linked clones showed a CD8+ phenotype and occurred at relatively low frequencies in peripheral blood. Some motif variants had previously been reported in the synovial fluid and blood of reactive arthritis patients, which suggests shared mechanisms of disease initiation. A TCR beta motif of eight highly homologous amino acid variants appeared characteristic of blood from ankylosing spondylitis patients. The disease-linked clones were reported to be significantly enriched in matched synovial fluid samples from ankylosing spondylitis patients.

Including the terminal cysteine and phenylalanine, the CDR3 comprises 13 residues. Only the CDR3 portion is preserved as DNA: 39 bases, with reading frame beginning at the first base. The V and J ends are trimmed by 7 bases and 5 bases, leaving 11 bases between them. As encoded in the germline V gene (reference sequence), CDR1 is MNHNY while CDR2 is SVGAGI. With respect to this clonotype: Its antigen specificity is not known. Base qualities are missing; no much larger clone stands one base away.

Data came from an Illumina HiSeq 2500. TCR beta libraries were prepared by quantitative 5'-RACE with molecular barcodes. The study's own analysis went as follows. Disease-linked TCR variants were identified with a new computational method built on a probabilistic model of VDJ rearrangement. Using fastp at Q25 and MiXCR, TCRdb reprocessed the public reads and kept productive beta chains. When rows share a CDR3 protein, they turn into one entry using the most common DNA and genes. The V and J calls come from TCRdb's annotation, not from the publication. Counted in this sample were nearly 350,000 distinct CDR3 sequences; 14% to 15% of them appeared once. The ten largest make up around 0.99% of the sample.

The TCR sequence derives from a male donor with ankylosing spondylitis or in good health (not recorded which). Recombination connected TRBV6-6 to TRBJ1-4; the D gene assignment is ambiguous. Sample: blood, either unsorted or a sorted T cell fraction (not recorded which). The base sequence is TGTGCCAGCACCTTAAGTCTCAATGAAAAACTGTTTTTT. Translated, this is CASTLSLNEKLFF.